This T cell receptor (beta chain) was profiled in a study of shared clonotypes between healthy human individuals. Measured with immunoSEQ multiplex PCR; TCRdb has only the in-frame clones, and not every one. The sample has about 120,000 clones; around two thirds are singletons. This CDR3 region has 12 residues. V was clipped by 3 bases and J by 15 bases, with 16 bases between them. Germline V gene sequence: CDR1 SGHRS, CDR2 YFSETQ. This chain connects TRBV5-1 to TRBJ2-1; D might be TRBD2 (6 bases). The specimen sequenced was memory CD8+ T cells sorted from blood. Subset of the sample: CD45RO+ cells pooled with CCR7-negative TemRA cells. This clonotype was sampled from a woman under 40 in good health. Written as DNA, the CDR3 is TGCGCCAGCAGCTCCGGACCGGGACTCAGGTTCTTC. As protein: CASSSGPGLRFF.